The TCR beta chain under discussion was sequenced for a study of neurological immune-mediated disorders. Study-wide background: There were roughly 35 multiple sclerosis patients. Of these, around 31 had relapsing-remitting MS and 3 had secondary progressive MS.

This clonotype was counted at least ten times. Per germline, CDR1 MGHRA and CDR2 YSYEKL. V lost 0 bases, J lost 2 bases, and 8 bases lay in between. CDR3 size: 14 residues. Time point: longitudinal time-point 3. From 2 million PBMCs stored at -80 C, the unsorted libraries were generated. Using its own MiXCR run on the 5' RACE reads, TCRdb lists one record per CDR3 protein. The table lists more than 75,000 distinct CDR3 sequences, about 4.5% of them singletons. The rearrangement links TRBV4-1 to TRBJ2-7; D gene uncertain. The receptor was derived from a woman aged 60 to 75 with multiple sclerosis. Sample: PBMCs. This chain's CDR3 is CASSQDDTTYEQYF. CDR3 nucleotides: TGCGCCAGCAGCCAAGACGACACCACCTACGAGCAGTACTTC.